The rows below give T cell receptor beta chains drawn from one sample of a study of T cells in tuberculosis. Sequencing used immunoSEQ multiplex PCR; TCRdb keeps in-frame clones, though not all of them. The data hold some 47,000 clones, with nearly 95% observed a single time. The sequencing sample was made of PBMCs. The origin of the receptors is a donor between 10 and 29 years old with latent tuberculosis or without tuberculosis infection. CDR3s include the opening cysteine and the closing phenylalanine or tryptophan. D genes are given only for firm matches. Clone size is not always given. Where it is, it says once, few, many or a class for expanded clones.

V: TRBV30; size: -; J: TRBJ1-5; D: TRBD1; DNA: TGTGCCTGGGGGACAGGGGACAATCAGCCCCAGCATTTT; CDR3: CAWGTGDNQPQHF
V: TRBV7-6; size: once; J: TRBJ2-7; D: -; DNA: TGTGCCAGCAGCTTAGCTGAAGGGGGAACCTACGAGCAGTACTTC; CDR3: CASSLAEGGTYEQYF
V: TRBV9; size: -; J: TRBJ2-7; D: -; DNA: TGTGCCAGCAGCGTCGGGGGTACAGTCTACGAGCAGTACTTC; CDR3: CASSVGGTVYEQYF
V: TRBV7-3; size: -; J: TRBJ1-1; D: -; DNA: TGTGCCAGCAGCCCCCGGACACCAAACACTGAAGCTTTCTTT; CDR3: CASSPRTPNTEAFF
V: TRBV12-1; size: -; J: TRBJ1-5; D: -; DNA: TGTGCCAGCAGCTTTGACAGGGAAGCAGTGTATAGCAATCAGCCCCAGCATTTT; CDR3: CASSFDREAVYSNQPQHF
V: TRBV4-1; size: -; J: TRBJ2-2; D: -; DNA: TGCGCCAGCAGCCAAGAAGGAGGAGCCGGTGCCGGGGAGCTGTTTTTT; CDR3: CASSQEGGAGAGELFF
V: TRBV27; size: -; J: TRBJ2-3; D: TRBD2; DNA: TGTGCCAGCAGTTCGGGACTAGCGGGAGTCGGCACAGATACGCAGTATTTT; CDR3: CASSSGLAGVGTDTQYF
V: TRBV5-1; size: -; J: TRBJ2-7; D: TRBD2; DNA: TGCGCCAGCAGCCCCGCGGGGGGGGTCGTGACCTACGAGCAGTACTTC; CDR3: CASSPAGGVVTYEQYF
V: TRBV5-1; size: once; J: TRBJ2-2; D: -; DNA: TGCGCCAGCAGTCAGCGGGCCGGGGAGCTGTTTTTT; CDR3: CASSQRAGELFF
V: TRBV18; size: -; J: TRBJ2-7; D: -; DNA: TGTGCCAGCTCACCAGGGGGCGTCGAGCAGTACTTC; CDR3: CASSPGGVEQYF
V: TRBV29-1; size: -; J: TRBJ2-5; D: TRBD1; DNA: TGCAGCTCATCAGGGGGCGGTGAGACCCAGTACTTC; CDR3: CSSSGGGETQYF
V: TRBV5-1; size: -; J: TRBJ1-1; D: TRBD1; DNA: TGCGCCAGCGCCCCAGGGGGGCTCAATGAAGCTTTCTTT; CDR3: CASAPGGLNEAFF
V: TRBV5-1; size: -; J: TRBJ2-1; D: TRBD1; DNA: TGCGCCAGCAGCTTGGGGGCAGGGGGTCACAATGAGCAGTTCTTC; CDR3: CASSLGAGGHNEQFF
V: TRBV5-1; size: -; J: TRBJ1-6; D: -; DNA: TGCGCCAGCAGCTTGGTACCAGGGGAGAATTCACCCCTCCACTTT; CDR3: CASSLVPGENSPLHF
V: TRBV6-5; size: -; J: TRBJ1-1; D: TRBD1; DNA: TGTGCCAGCAGTTACTTTGACAGGGGGTCAACTGAAGCTTTCTTT; CDR3: CASSYFDRGSTEAFF
V: TRBV18; size: -; J: TRBJ2-7; D: -; DNA: TGTGCCAGCTCACCGCGGAGGGGAACAAACGAGCAGTACTTC; CDR3: CASSPRRGTNEQYF
V: TRBV2; size: -; J: TRBJ1-2; D: -; DNA: TGTGCCAGCAGTGAAGCGGGCCCAGCCTCCCCCTATGGCTACACCTTC; CDR3: CASSEAGPASPYGYTF
V: TRBV5-6; size: -; J: TRBJ2-3; D: -; DNA: TGTGCCAGCAGCTTGGGTCAGGAGGCGCAGTATTTT; CDR3: CASSLGQEAQYF
V: TRBV19; size: -; J: TRBJ1-2; D: -; DNA: TGTGCCAGTAGTATAATGGGGATTGGGGGCACGCGGAATGGCTACACCTTC; CDR3: CASSIMGIGGTRNGYTF
V: TRBV27; size: -; J: TRBJ1-1; D: -; DNA: TGTGCCAGCAGTACCTGGGCGAACACTGAAGCTTTCTTT; CDR3: CASSTWANTEAFF
V: TRBV6-5; size: -; J: TRBJ2-3; D: TRBD1; DNA: TGTGCCAGCAGTACAACAGGGGACCGTAGAGATACGCAGTATTTT; CDR3: CASSTTGDRRDTQYF
V: TRBV19; size: -; J: TRBJ2-5; D: -; DNA: TGTGCCAGTAGTGGACAGAGCCAAGAGACCCAGTACTTC; CDR3: CASSGQSQETQYF
V: TRBV30; size: once; J: TRBJ2-7; D: -; DNA: TGTGCCTGGAGAGGAGGGCAAATCTACGAGCAGTACTTC; CDR3: CAWRGGQIYEQYF
V: TRBV6-5; size: -; J: TRBJ1-6; D: TRBD1; DNA: TGTGCCAGCAGTTACGAATTGGACAGGGATACACCCCTCCACTTT; CDR3: CASSYELDRDTPLHF
V: TRBV6-6; size: -; J: TRBJ2-2; D: TRBD2; DNA: TGTGCCAGCAGTTACCAAGCGGGAGCGAACACCGGGGAGCTGTTTTTT; CDR3: CASSYQAGANTGELFF
V: TRBV30; size: once; J: TRBJ1-2; D: TRBD1; DNA: TGTGCCCGTCGACAGGGGGCGCGAGACTATGGCTACACCTTC; CDR3: CARRQGARDYGYTF
V: TRBV30; size: -; J: TRBJ2-1; D: -; DNA: TGTGCCTGGAGTTCGGGACTCCTATCCTACAATGAGCAGTTCTTC; CDR3: CAWSSGLLSYNEQFF
V: TRBV6-6; size: -; J: TRBJ1-3; D: -; DNA: TGTGCCAGAGATCGGGGGGATTTTGGAAACACCATATATTTT; CDR3: CARDRGDFGNTIYF
V: TRBV4-1; size: -; J: TRBJ2-7; D: TRBD1; DNA: TGCGCCAGCAGCCGCCAGGACAGGGTCCCCTCCTACGAGCAGTACTTC; CDR3: CASSRQDRVPSYEQYF